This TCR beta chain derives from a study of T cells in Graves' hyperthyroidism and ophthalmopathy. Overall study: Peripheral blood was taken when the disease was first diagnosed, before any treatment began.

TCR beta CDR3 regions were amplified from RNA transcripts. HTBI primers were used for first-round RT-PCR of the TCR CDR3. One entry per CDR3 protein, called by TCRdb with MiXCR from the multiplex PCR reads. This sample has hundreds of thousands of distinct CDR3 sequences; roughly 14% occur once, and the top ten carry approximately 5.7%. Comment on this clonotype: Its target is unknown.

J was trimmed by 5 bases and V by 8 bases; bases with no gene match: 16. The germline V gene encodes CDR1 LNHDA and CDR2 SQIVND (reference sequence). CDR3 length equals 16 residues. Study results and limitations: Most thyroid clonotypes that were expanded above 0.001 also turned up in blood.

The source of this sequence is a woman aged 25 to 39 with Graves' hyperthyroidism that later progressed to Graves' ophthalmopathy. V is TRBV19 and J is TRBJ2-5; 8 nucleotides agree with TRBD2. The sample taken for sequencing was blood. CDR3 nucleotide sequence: TGTGCCAGTCAGTTGGGGCGCACGGGAGGGGTCGAGACCCAGTACTTC. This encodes CASQLGRTGGVETQYF.